These T cell receptor beta chains were read from a single sample in a study of cytomegalovirus exposure and HLA in healthy donors. TCRdb's table, derived via immunoSEQ multiplex PCR, lists solely in-frame clones and lacks some. The sample consists of 90,000 to 120,000 clones, 82% of them appearing once. The source material was PBMCs. The receptors come from a man aged 30-40 years in good health and CMV-seropositive. Both conserved end residues are part of each CDR3. D genes are given only for firm matches. Size is omitted from some rows. Given values are once, few, many or a class for expanded clones.

NA	TRBV19	15	NA	TRBJ1-1	TGTGCCAGTAGTATTCAGGCTCGACGGAACACTGAAGCTTTCTTT	CASSIQARRNTEAFF
NA	TRBV6-5	14	NA	TRBJ1-2	TGTGCCAGCAGTTCGTACAGGAATATCTATGGCTACACCTTC	CASSSYRNIYGYTF
TRBD1	TRBV9	14	NA	TRBJ1-1	TGTGCCAGCAGCGCGCCAGGGGGGAGCACTGAAGCTTTCTTT	CASSAPGGSTEAFF
TRBD2	TRBV5-1	16	few	TRBJ2-3	TGCGCCAGCAGCATGGGACTAGCGGGGGGTGCAGATACGCAGTATTTT	CASSMGLAGGADTQYF
NA	TRBV6-1	15	NA	TRBJ1-3	TGTGCCAGCAGTGAAAGGACCGCGGGGGGAAACACCATATATTTT	CASSERTAGGNTIYF
TRBD1	TRBV10-1	13	NA	TRBJ2-7	TGCGCCAGCAGTGGGGGACAGGGGGCCGAACAGTACTTC	CASSGGQGAEQYF
NA	TRBV7-3	16	NA	TRBJ2-1	TGTGCCAGCAGCTTGGGCCAGGGTAGCTCCTACAATGAGCAGTTCTTC	CASSLGQGSSYNEQFF
TRBD1	TRBV5-1	15	NA	TRBJ1-3	TGCGCCAGCAGCTTTTTACCGGGGACAGAAAACACCATATATTTT	CASSFLPGTENTIYF
TRBD1	TRBV13	15	NA	TRBJ1-1	TGTGCCAGCAGCACAACAGGGGAAATGCGCACTGAAGCTTTCTTT	CASSTTGEMRTEAFF
NA	TRBV18	15	NA	TRBJ2-3	TGTGCCAGCTCACCGAGACAGCCAGGCACAGATACGCAGTATTTT	CASSPRQPGTDTQYF
TRBD1	TRBV7-9	16	NA	TRBJ1-1	TGTTCCAGCAGCTCAAGACAGGGTAATCGCGGCACTGAAGCTTTCTTT	CSSSSRQGNRGTEAFF
NA	TRBV2	14	NA	TRBJ1-6	TGTGCCAGCAGTCGAGACAGGTACAATTCACCCCTCCACTTT	CASSRDRYNSPLHF
TRBD1	TRBV27	16	NA	TRBJ2-3	TGTGCCAGCAGGCTGGGGGGACAGGGGTTCACAGATACGCAGTATTTT	CASRLGGQGFTDTQYF
TRBD2	TRBV29-1	13	NA	TRBJ2-3	TGCAGCGTCCCGGCTGGGGGGGGTGATACGCAGTATTTT	CSVPAGGGDTQYF
NA	TRBV7-2	14	few	TRBJ1-1	TGTGCCAGCAGCATACACGAAACGAACACTGAAGCTTTCTTT	CASSIHETNTEAFF
NA	TRBV6-4	13	NA	TRBJ2-5	TGTGCCAGCCAAACGTCGGGGGAAGAGACCCAGTACTTC	CASQTSGEETQYF
TRBD1	TRBV19	16	NA	TRBJ1-3	TGTGCCAGTATCGATTTCGGGACAGGGGCTGGAAACACCATATATTTT	CASIDFGTGAGNTIYF
NA	TRBV6-1	14	NA	TRBJ2-7	TGTGCCAGCAGTGTGCGGGACTGGCCCTACGAGCAGTACTTC	CASSVRDWPYEQYF
NA	TRBV18	12	NA	TRBJ2-3	TGTGCCAGCTCACCTCCCTTGGCCCCGCAGTATTTT	CASSPPLAPQYF
TRBD1	TRBV29-1	10	NA	TRBJ1-1	TGCAGCGCGGGGGACAGGGAAGCTTTCTTT	CSAGDREAFF
TRBD1	TRBV10-3	15	NA	TRBJ1-2	TGTGCCATCAGTGATGGAACAGGGGGTTATTATGGCTACACCTTC	CAISDGTGGYYGYTF
TRBD1	TRBV11-2	16	NA	TRBJ1-1	TGTGCCAGCAGCCCTCGGACAGGGGGCAGGAACACTGAAGCTTTCTTT	CASSPRTGGRNTEAFF
NA	TRBV7-9	12	NA	TRBJ2-1	TGTGCCGGGGAGGGGGTTTACAATGAGCAGTTCTTC	CAGEGVYNEQFF
NA	TRBV2	15	NA	TRBJ2-3	TGTGCCAGCAGTGAGGGCAGGGGACACACAGATACGCAGTATTTT	CASSEGRGHTDTQYF